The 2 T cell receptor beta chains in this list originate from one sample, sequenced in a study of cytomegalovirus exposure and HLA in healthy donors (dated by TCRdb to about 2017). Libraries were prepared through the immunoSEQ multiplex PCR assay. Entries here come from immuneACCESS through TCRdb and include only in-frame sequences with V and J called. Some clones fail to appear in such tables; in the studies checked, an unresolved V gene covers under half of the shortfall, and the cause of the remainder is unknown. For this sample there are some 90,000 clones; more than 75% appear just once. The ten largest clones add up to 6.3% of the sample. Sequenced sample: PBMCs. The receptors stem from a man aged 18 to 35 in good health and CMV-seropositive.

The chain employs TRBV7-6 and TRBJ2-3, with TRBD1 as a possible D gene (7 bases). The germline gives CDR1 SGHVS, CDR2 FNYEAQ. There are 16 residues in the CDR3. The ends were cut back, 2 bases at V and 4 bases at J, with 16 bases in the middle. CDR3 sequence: CASSLYDREVADTQYF. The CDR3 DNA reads TGTGCCAGCAGCTTATACGACAGGGAGGTCGCAGATACGCAGTATTTT.

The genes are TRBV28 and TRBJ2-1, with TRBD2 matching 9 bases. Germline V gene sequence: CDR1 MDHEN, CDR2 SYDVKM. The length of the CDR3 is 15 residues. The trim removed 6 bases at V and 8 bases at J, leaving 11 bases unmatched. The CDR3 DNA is TGTGCCAGCAGCCCCGCGGGAGGGCCTGGGGATGAGCAGTTCTTC. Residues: CASSPAGGPGDEQFF.